This T cell receptor beta chain was recovered during a study of blood T cell repertoires in COVID-19. Study summary: Sites in the United States, Italy and Spain provided acute and convalescent COVID-19 samples.

This clone has just a few counts. In the study's own analysis: Estimation of nucleated cell counts was performed using reference gene primer amplification. TCRdb's table, derived via immunoSEQ multiplex PCR, lists solely in-frame clones and lacks some. From that table come the V and J calls and clone size; the DNA was used to work out D and trimming. Counted here are 200,000 to 300,000 clones, around nine tenths occurring once; the ten biggest clones make up under 2.5%. Germline V lookup: CDR1 LNHDA, CDR2 SQIVND (reference sequence). The CDR3 loop spans 14 amino acids. V lost 7 bases to trimming and J lost 7 bases; unmatched junction nucleotides: 10.

Sequences were obtained from peripheral blood. V is TRBV19 and J is TRBJ2-7; the match to TRBD1 covers 10 bases. The receptor was derived from a man aged 25-40 years with active or convalescent COVID-19. The CDR3 nucleotides read TGTGCCAGTAAACCCGGGACAGGGGATTGGGAGCAGTACTTC. It yields the protein CASKPGTGDWEQYF.